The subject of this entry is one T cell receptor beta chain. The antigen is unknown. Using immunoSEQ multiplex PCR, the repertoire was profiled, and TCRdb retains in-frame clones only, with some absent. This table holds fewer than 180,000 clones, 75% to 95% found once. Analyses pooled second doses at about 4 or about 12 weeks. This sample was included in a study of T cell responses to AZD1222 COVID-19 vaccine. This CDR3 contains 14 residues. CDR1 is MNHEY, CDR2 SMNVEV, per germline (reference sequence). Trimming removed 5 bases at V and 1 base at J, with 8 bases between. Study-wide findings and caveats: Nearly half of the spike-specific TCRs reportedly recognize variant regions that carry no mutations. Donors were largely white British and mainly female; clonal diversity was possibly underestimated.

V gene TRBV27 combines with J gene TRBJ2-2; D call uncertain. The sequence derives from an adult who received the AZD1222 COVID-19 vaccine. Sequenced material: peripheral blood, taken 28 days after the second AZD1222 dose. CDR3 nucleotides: TGTGCCAGCAGTATCGGCCTGAACACCGGGGAGCTGTTTTTT. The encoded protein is CASSIGLNTGELFF.